A selection of T cell receptor beta chains follows, all from one sample in a study of T cell responses to AZD1222 COVID-19 vaccine. Generated by immunoSEQ multiplex PCR, the TCRdb table keeps only in-frame clones and is missing some. Counted here are some 190,000 clones, 80% to 95% occurring once; the ten biggest clones make up 1.5% to 2.5%. The specimen comprised peripheral blood, sampled 28 days after the second AZD1222 dose. These receptors came from an adult who received the AZD1222 COVID-19 vaccine. The CDR3 runs from the conserved cysteine through the conserved F or W. The D gene is left open where the match is weak.

- | TRBJ2-7 | TRBV3-1/TRBV3-2 | CASSQASYEQYF
TRBD2 | TRBJ2-1 | TRBV2 | CASSEEISGGNEQFF
TRBD1 | TRBJ1-4 | TRBV4-2 | CASSQDPVRTGSEKLFF
- | TRBJ2-7 | TRBV13 | CASSQGLYEQYF
- | TRBJ2-5 | TRBV6-2/TRBV6-3 | CASSNPGGGTPGETQYF
- | TRBJ2-2 | TRBV27 | CASSLSMGHTGELFF
- | TRBJ1-2 | TRBV19 | CASSVNGQNVYGYTF
- | TRBJ2-2 | TRBV5-1 | CASSHASTTGELFF
- | TRBJ1-4 | TRBV7-9 | CASSLDRAGGEKLFF
TRBD1 | TRBJ2-3 | TRBV7-9 | CASSRGQGADTQYF
- | TRBJ2-7 | TRBV19 | CASSKSPGLSYEQYF
- | TRBJ2-2 | TRBV28 | CASSLPGSSGELFF
- | TRBJ1-4 | TRBV7-9 | CASSRSLLGGEAKLFF
- | TRBJ1-5 | TRBV29-1 | CSVEDGREGQPQHF
- | TRBJ2-1 | TRBV10-1 | CASSDLRTTNYNEQFF
- | TRBJ2-1 | TRBV2 | CASKLSSYNEQFF
TRBD2 | TRBJ2-1 | TRBV7-6 | CASSAGLAENNEQFF